This T cell receptor (beta chain) was documented in a study of tumor-infiltrating lymphocytes in primary liver carcinoma. Study information: Each participant had primary liver carcinoma, and surgical resection was the treatment. The study included patients who were men and women aged 30 to 69 years.

Synthesis of TCR beta cDNA was carried out from 450 to 650 ng total RNA with a constant-region primer. Each TCR beta library was derived from three nested multiplex PCR rounds that employed slightly modified ARM-PCR. The two initial PCR rounds, around 11 cycles each, used TRBV1-TRBV30 forward and C-beta reverse primers. TCRdb ran MiXCR on the multiplex PCR reads and lists one entry per CDR3 protein. Seen here are some 180,000 distinct CDR3 sequences, over 50% observed once, and the top ten hold approximately 68%. Blood RNA was derived from unsorted whole blood, and germline DNA was extracted too. The V gene end was trimmed by 1 base and the J gene end by 4 bases; junction bases not matched to a gene: 11. Germline values: CDR1 LGHNA, CDR2 YNFKEQ. This CDR3 spans 17 amino acids. This clonotype was counted between two and nine times.

This chain uses TRBV4-2 with TRBJ2-7; 9 bases line up with TRBD2. The clonotype originates from a man aged 35 to 55 with primary liver carcinoma and hepatitis B virus infection. Sequencing was carried out using peripheral blood. CDR3 region: CASSQGAQTSGFYEQYF. CDR3 in DNA: TGTGCCAGCAGCCAAGGGGCCCAGACTAGCGGATTTTACGAGCAGTACTTC.